The rows below give T cell receptor beta chains drawn from one sample of a study of identical twins. TCRdb passed the 5' RACE reads through MiXCR, listing each CDR3 protein once. The table has fewer than 550,000 distinct CDR3 sequences, roughly 15% seen once. These same records also appear under a second study, on yellow fever vaccine responses in identical twins.

Sequencing input: CD4+ T cells sorted from blood. The receptors shown here come from a woman aged 18-30 years in good health. Each CDR3 is given with its conserved first and last residue. Fields, in order: J gene, clone size, D gene, V gene, CDR3 DNA, CDR3 protein. A D gene is named only where the DNA matches it firmly. Clone size appears in some rows only: once, few, many, or a class for an expanded clone.

TRBJ1-5,many,TRBD1,TRBV7-9,TGTGCCAGCAGCGACAGGGGCGCAAATCAGCCCCAGCATTTT,CASSDRGANQPQHF
TRBJ2-3,NA,NA,TRBV20-1,TGCAGTGCTAAAGGGGGGCCGGGAGGAGATACGCAGTATTTT,CSAKGGPGGDTQYF
TRBJ2-2,many,NA,TRBV12-3/TRBV12-4,TGTGCCAGCAGTAGTTCCGGAGGGGGCACCGGGGAGCTGTTTTTT,CASSSSGGGTGELFF
TRBJ1-2,NA,NA,TRBV10-3,TGTGCCATCAGTGAGATAGGGGAGTATGGCTACACCTTC,CAISEIGEYGYTF
TRBJ2-5,NA,NA,TRBV12-3/TRBV12-4,TGTGCCAGCAGTTTCGGCATCCAAGAGACCCAGTACTTC,CASSFGIQETQYF
TRBJ2-2,NA,NA,TRBV7-6,TGTGCCAGCAGCCGGCAGCACACCGGGGAGCTGTTTTTT,CASSRQHTGELFF
TRBJ1-2,few,NA,TRBV12-3/TRBV12-4,TGTGCCAGCAGAAAGAACTATGGCTACACCTTC,CASRKNYGYTF
TRBJ2-1,many,TRBD2,TRBV5-6,TGTGCCAGCAGCCCCCTTAGCGGGGGGATATACAATGAGCAGTTCTTC,CASSPLSGGIYNEQFF
TRBJ2-2,few,TRBD2,TRBV29-1,TGCAGCGTTGAATCCGGGACTAGCGGGAACACCGGGGAGCTGTTTTTT,CSVESGTSGNTGELFF
TRBJ2-5,many,TRBD2,TRBV27,TGTGCCAGCAGTTTACTGGGACTAGGTGGAGAGACCCAGTACTTC,CASSLLGLGGETQYF
TRBJ2-3,NA,TRBD2,TRBV11-1,TGTGCCAGCAGCTTAGTCGGCACTAGCGGGGGATACACAGATACGCAGTATTTT,CASSLVGTSGGYTDTQYF
TRBJ2-3,few,TRBD2,TRBV11-2,TGTGCCAGCAGCCCCCGACTAGCACCAGATACGCAGTATTTT,CASSPRLAPDTQYF
TRBJ2-5,NA,NA,TRBV3-1,TGTGCCAGCCGGGCAGGGCAGCAAGAGACCCAGTACTTC,CASRAGQQETQYF
TRBJ2-7,few,TRBD1,TRBV28,TGTGCCAGCAGCCTCACCGTCAAGGGGGCGAGGGAGCAGTACTTC,CASSLTVKGAREQYF
TRBJ2-6,few,NA,TRBV28,TGTGCCAGCAGCTACGGTGGGAAGGACGGAAGCTCTGGGGCCAACGTCCTGACTTTC,CASSYGGKDGSSGANVLTF
TRBJ2-6,NA,NA,TRBV5-6,TGTGCCAGCAGCTTGCTCTCAGGCTCTGGGGCCAACGTCCTGACTTTC,CASSLLSGSGANVLTF
TRBJ2-2,many,TRBD2,TRBV12-3/TRBV12-4,TGTGCCAGCAGTTTTTTAGCGGGGACCGGGGAGCTGTTTTTT,CASSFLAGTGELFF
TRBJ1-1,few,TRBD1,TRBV7-8,TGTGCCAGCAGCCGGACAGGGACGAACACTGAAGCTTTCTTT,CASSRTGTNTEAFF
TRBJ2-1,few,TRBD2,TRBV20-1,TGCAGTGCTAGGAAGGAGAGACTAGCGGGGATCCCCTACAATGAGCAGTTCTTC,CSARKERLAGIPYNEQFF
TRBJ2-5,many,TRBD1,TRBV12-3/TRBV12-4,TGTGCCAGCAGGGACAGGGAACGTATGGAGACCCAGTACTTC,CASRDRERMETQYF
TRBJ2-4,few,TRBD2,TRBV10-3,TGTGCCATCAGTGAGAGGCTAGCGGGTGGCGGAAACATTCAGTACTTC,CAISERLAGGGNIQYF
TRBJ2-2,NA,TRBD2,TRBV20-1,TGCAGTGCCAAAGGACTAGCGGGAGGCGCCGGGGAGCTGTTTTTT,CSAKGLAGGAGELFF
TRBJ2-1,many,TRBD2,TRBV12-3/TRBV12-4,TGTGCCAGCAGGTCAGGCACTAGCGGGAGCTCCTACAATGAGCAGTTCTTC,CASRSGTSGSSYNEQFF
TRBJ1-5,NA,TRBD1,TRBV29-1,TGCAGCGTTGCCCTGGACAGGGCCCAGCCCCAGCATTTT,CSVALDRAQPQHF
TRBJ2-5,few,NA,TRBV18,TGTGCCAGCTCACCACCGGGACAAGAGACCCAGTACTTC,CASSPPGQETQYF
TRBJ2-1,many,NA,TRBV6-1,TGTGCCAGCAGCCTGGCAGGGGTATTACACAATGAGCAGTTCTTC,CASSLAGVLHNEQFF
TRBJ2-1,few,TRBD1,TRBV5-1,TGCGCCAGCAGCTACCCTGGGACAGTCGATGAGCAGTTCTTC,CASSYPGTVDEQFF
TRBJ2-1,NA,NA,TRBV12-3/TRBV12-4,TGTGCCAGCAGTCCCCGATCTGGTCTCGATGAGCAGTTCTTC,CASSPRSGLDEQFF
TRBJ2-3,many,NA,TRBV10-3,TGTGCCATCAGTGACCCGACTAGGGGCACAGATACGCAGTATTTT,CAISDPTRGTDTQYF
TRBJ2-3,NA,TRBD1,TRBV7-9,TGTGCCAGCAGCCCACCGGGACAGCCAGATACGCAGTATTTT,CASSPPGQPDTQYF
TRBJ2-2,few,TRBD1,TRBV4-1,TGCGCCAGCAGCCAAGTTGGGACAGGGTGGAACACCGGGGAGCTGTTTTTT,CASSQVGTGWNTGELFF
TRBJ2-5,NA,NA,TRBV15,TGTGCCACCAGCAGAGAGAGGAGAAACGGGGCAGGGGCGGAAGAGACCCAGTACTTC,CATSRERRNGAGAEETQYF
TRBJ1-5,NA,NA,TRBV20-1,TGCAGTGCTAGTGCGGGTTCTGGGGCCAGCAATCAGCCCCAGCATTTT,CSASAGSGASNQPQHF
TRBJ2-5,NA,NA,TRBV7-7,TGTGCCAGCAGCCCCCCACAGCGTACTGAGACCCAGTACTTC,CASSPPQRTETQYF
TRBJ2-3,NA,TRBD2,TRBV9,TGTGCCAGCAGCGCGGGACTAGCGGGAGACCTAGATACGCAGTATTTT,CASSAGLAGDLDTQYF